Listed here are 5 T cell receptor beta chains from one sample, sequenced in a study of shared clonotypes between healthy human individuals. Libraries were prepared by immunoSEQ multiplex PCR; TCRdb keeps only in-frame clonotypes and omits some of them. The sample consists of roughly 1,000,000 clones, 70% to 80% of them appearing once. The sequencing sample was made of memory CD4+ T cells from PBMCs. As to subset: CD45RA-negative fraction. The receptors were gathered from a young man in good health. Some clones in this sample may be carry-over from other donors' samples.

This clone is a singleton in its sample. This sequence may be a read error, since a much larger clone differs from it by one base. This chain links TRBV5-4 with TRBJ2-5; D not resolved. Trimming shortened V by 1 base and J by 3 bases, and 1 base separated the two germline ends. This CDR3 is built from 11 residues. Per germline, CDR1 SGHNT and CDR2 YYREEE (reference sequence). CDR3 coding DNA: TGTGCCAGCAGCTTGAAAGAGACCCAGTACTTC. It codes for CASSLKETQYF.

The chain couples TRBV5-1 to TRBJ1-4; 7 bases match TRBD1. CDR3 size: 17 residues. CDR1 is SGHRS and CDR2 is YFSETQ in the germline V gene. The J segment lost 5 bases and the V segment lost 0 bases, leaving 10 bases of the junction unmatched. The CDR3 coding sequence is TGCGCCAGCAGCTTGGGGGTTCTTTGGGACAGCAATGAAAAACTGTTTTTT. This codes for CASSLGVLWDSNEKLFF.

This clone came up a few times. This rearrangement joins TRBV6-1 to TRBJ2-7; the D is unclear. Germline assignment: CDR1 MNHNS and CDR2 SASEGT. Trimming removed 1 base from V and 1 base from J, with 11 bases in between. This CDR3 spans 15 amino acids. CDR3 amino acids: CASSEGAEVSYEQYF. In nucleotides, the CDR3 is TGTGCCAGCAGTGAAGGAGCCGAGGTATCCTACGAGCAGTACTTC.

The rearrangement links TRBV30 to TRBJ2-5; the match to TRBD1 covers 7 bases. Per the germline V gene, CDR1 is GTSNPN and CDR2 is SVGIG (reference sequence). This CDR3 has 14 amino acids. V lost 5 bases, J lost 1 base, and 7 bases stayed unmatched. CDR3 loop: CAWAGGRGQETQYF. The CDR3 DNA is TGTGCCTGGGCAGGGGGTCGGGGCCAAGAGACCCAGTACTTC.

This clone appeared a single time. The chain couples TRBV29-1 to TRBJ1-1; 9 bases agree with TRBD1. The J segment lost 8 bases and the V segment lost 6 bases, leaving 10 bases of the junction unmatched. The CDR3 length is 13 residues. Germline CDR1 reads SQVTM; CDR2 reads ANQGSEA. CDR3 in amino acids: CSVTGGTGKEAFF. Here the CDR3 DNA reads TGCAGCGTCACAGGGGGGACAGGGAAAGAAGCTTTCTTT.